This TCR beta chain originates from a study of blood T cell repertoires in COVID-19. Study-wide context: Spain, Italy and the United States supplied samples that represented acute and convalescent COVID-19.

Authors' analysis steps: Estimates of nucleated cell counts were drawn from the amplification of reference gene primers. The table came from immunoSEQ multiplex PCR; TCRdb's copy has only in-frame clones and leaves some out. V, J and clone size were drawn from that table, and D and trimming were deduced from the DNA. The repertoire holds approximately 300,000 clones, with about 92% as singletons. Participants were aged about 18 to 100 years from 24 US areas. Recovered status applied to Cohort 3 donors who had two consecutive negative PCRs. It also applied to those with clearance or with symptom resolution. The V end lost 6 bases, the J end lost 7 bases, and 15 bases lay between the germline ends. CDR3 length equals 13 residues. Germline V gene lookup returns CDR1 MNHEY and CDR2 SVGAGI.

The sequenced material came from PBMCs or T cells enriched from blood (not recorded which). This clonotype originated in a woman in her 30s who had recovered from COVID-19. The chain links TRBV6-5 to TRBJ1-2, with D maybe TRBD1 (6 bases). The CDR3 bases are TGTGCCAGCAGACCCGGACAGCCCCGTGGCTACACCTTC. Residues: CASRPGQPRGYTF.